The 21 T cell receptor beta chains in this list originate from one sample, sequenced in a study of blood T cell repertoires in COVID-19. Sequenced by immunoSEQ multiplex PCR; TCRdb stores in-frame clones only, minus some. Found here are 150,000 to 200,000 clones, about 80% of them singletons; the top ten hold 8.4%. The source material was peripheral blood. These receptors were obtained from a woman between 65 and 79 years old with acute or convalescent COVID-19.

This clone was counted a few times. CDR3 region: CASSGAGTYNSPLHF. In DNA form, the CDR3 reads TGTGCCAGCAGCGGGGCAGGGACCTATAATTCACCCCTCCACTTT. V gene TRBV7-9 combines with J gene TRBJ1-6; a weak D match, TRBD1 (5 bases). V lost 5 bases, J lost 2 bases, and 10 bases lay in between. From germline, CDR1 is SEHNR and CDR2 FQNEAQ (reference sequence). CDR3 size: 15 residues. Variable domain in full (rest from reference TRBV7-9 and TRBJ1-6): DTGVSQNPRHKITKRGQNVTFRCDPISEHNRLYWYRQTLGQGPEFLTYFQNEAQLEKSRLLSDRFSAERPKGSFSTLEIQRTEQGDSAMYLCASSGAGTYNSPLHFGNGTRLTVT.

V gene TRBV3-1 (or the pseudogene TRBV3-2) combines with J gene TRBJ1-2; 11 nucleotides align to TRBD1. J gave up 7 bases and V 4 bases, and 17 bases lay outside the gene matches. This CDR3 spans 18 amino acids. Germline V gene lookup returns CDR1 LGHDT and CDR2 YNNKEL (reference sequence). CDR3: CASSRKSSGTGGYGGYTF. As DNA, the CDR3 is TGTGCCAGCAGCCGTAAAAGTTCCGGGACAGGGGGTTATGGTGGCTACACCTTC.

J is TRBJ1-5 and V is TRBV6-5; possibly TRBD1 for D (5 bases). The CDR3 covers 12 residues. V was clipped by 6 bases and J by 9 bases, with 12 bases between them. Germline V gene lookup returns CDR1 MNHEY and CDR2 SVGAGI. The DNA of the CDR3 is TGTGCCAGCAGCCCAAGGGGTGGGCCCCAGCATTTT. It translates to CASSPRGGPQHF.

V is TRBV7-3 and J is TRBJ2-3, with 7 nucleotides matching TRBD1. V was pared by 5 bases and J by 1 base, with 6 bases of the junction left unmatched. The CDR3 length is 15 residues. CDR1 and CDR2 (germline): SGHTA, FQGTGA. The CDR3: CASSEKQGRTDTQYF. For the CDR3, the DNA is TGTGCCAGCAGCGAAAAACAGGGGCGCACAGATACGCAGTATTTT.

In nucleotides, the CDR3 is TGCGCCAGCAGCCAAACTTCGCTTTCCTACGAGCAGTACTTC. Translating it yields CASSQTSLSYEQYF. The genes are TRBV4-1 and TRBJ2-7, with D hard to call. The V end lost 2 bases, the J end lost 1 base, and 9 bases lay between the germline ends. Germline loops: CDR1 MGHRA, CDR2 YSYEKL. This CDR3 contains 14 residues.

This clone was counted a single time. The V call is TRBV5-1, the J call TRBJ1-2; 11 bases fit TRBD1. Germline values: CDR1 SGHRS, CDR2 YFSETQ. Trimming cost V 1 base and J 3 bases; bases outside gene matches: 5. This CDR3 comprises 16 residues. The CDR3 DNA reads TGCGCCAGCAGCTTGACTGGACAGGGGGCGGACTATGGCTACACCTTC. Protein product: CASSLTGQGADYGYTF.

The rearrangement links TRBV6-6 to TRBJ1-1; D is perhaps TRBD1 (5 bases). The germline V gene has CDR1 MNHNY and CDR2 SVGAGI (reference sequence). The V end was cut by 2 bases, the J end by 6 bases, with 13 bases between. The CDR3 is 14 residues long. The CDR3 loop reads CASSYGGGKAEAFF. The DNA of the CDR3 is TGTGCCAGCAGTTACGGGGGGGGGAAGGCTGAAGCTTTCTTT.

The chain couples TRBV18 to TRBJ2-7, with no clear D. CDR1 and CDR2 from the germline V gene are KGHSH and LQKENI. V was shortened by 1 base and J by 4 bases, with 14 bases between the two germline ends. The CDR3 covers 15 residues. The CDR3 loop is CASSPRSSYGYEQYF. For the CDR3, the DNA is TGTGCCAGCTCACCACGTTCGTCTTACGGTTACGAGCAGTACTTC.

This clone was picked up one time. This sequence joins TRBV3-1 (or the pseudogene TRBV3-2) and TRBJ1-6, with D perhaps matching TRBD1 (6 bases). The CDR3 runs to 18 residues. The V gene's germline CDR1 is LGHDT and CDR2 YNNKEL (reference sequence). Between the trimmed V and J ends, which lost 0 bases and 1 base, there was a span of 13 bases. The CDR3 DNA sequence: TGTGCCAGCAGCCAAGAGGCAACAGGGATGTCCTATAATTCACCCCTCCACTTT. Translation: CASSQEATGMSYNSPLHF.

The V call is TRBV29-1, the J call TRBJ2-2; no definite D call. V lost 5 bases and J 4 bases, leaving 11 bases between the germline ends. The CDR3 consists of 13 residues. Germline V gene lookup returns CDR1 SQVTM and CDR2 ANQGSEA. Written as DNA, the CDR3 is TGCAGCGTTACTACCTCGGGCACCGGGGAGCTGTTTTTT. It translates to CSVTTSGTGELFF.

The genes are TRBV9 and TRBJ2-7; 14 bases map to TRBD2. Germline V gives CDR1 SGDLS, CDR2 YYNGEE. There are 17 residues in the CDR3. With 4 bases clipped from V and 2 bases from J, the junction kept 8 bases outside the gene matches. CDR3 in amino acids: CASSSGLAGVRAYEQYF. In DNA form, the CDR3 reads TGTGCCAGCAGCTCGGGACTAGCGGGAGTTCGGGCCTACGAGCAGTACTTC.

The chain uses TRBV7-2 and TRBJ2-1, with 7 bases that match TRBD1. Unmatched junction bases numbered 2, after V lost 5 bases and J lost 4 bases. This CDR3 spans 13 amino acids. Per germline, CDR1 SGHTA and CDR2 FQGNSA. This chain's CDR3 is CASSKDRYNEQFF. CDR3 nucleotide sequence: TGTGCCAGCAGCAAGGACAGGTACAATGAGCAGTTCTTC.

This clone came up once. The chain uses TRBV19 and TRBJ1-6, with 9 nucleotides matching TRBD1. Unmatched junction bases numbered 7, after V lost 6 bases and J lost 7 bases. The length of the CDR3 is 15 residues. Per the germline V gene, CDR1 is LNHDA and CDR2 is SQIVND (reference sequence). The CDR3 sequence: CASRGDRAGNSPLHF. CDR3 DNA: TGTGCCAGTAGGGGGGACAGGGCGGGGAATTCACCCCTCCACTTT.

The chain couples TRBV30 to TRBJ1-2, with D possibly TRBD1 on 5 matching bases. Germline V CDR1 and CDR2: GTSNPN, SVGIG (reference sequence). CDR3 length: 13 amino acids. Deletions cut 7 bases from V and 0 bases from J, with 12 bases between. The DNA for the CDR3 is TGTGCCTCGTCGGGGGTTTCTAACTATGGCTACACCTTC. Its translation: CASSGVSNYGYTF.

The table lists this clone with a count of one. The chain has TRBV2 and TRBJ1-5; TRBD1 aligns across 7 bases. Germline-derived CDR1 and CDR2 are SNHLY and FYNNEI. This CDR3 spans 16 amino acids. V dropped 4 bases and J dropped 4; count of bases not matched to a gene: 10. CDR3 sequence: CASSGQGARENQPQHF. The CDR3 bases are TGTGCCAGCAGTGGACAGGGAGCAAGGGAAAATCAGCCCCAGCATTTT.

This clone was counted between two and nine times. The CDR3 here is CASSGLHSSSYEQYF. The CDR3 nucleotides read TGTGCCAGCAGCGGACTTCACTCTAGCTCCTACGAGCAGTACTTC. V gene TRBV2 combines with J gene TRBJ2-7; a weak D match, TRBD2 (5 bases). The CDR3 spans 15 residues. Germline assignment: CDR1 SNHLY and CDR2 FYNNEI. The germline V and J ends were trimmed by 6 bases and 0 bases, with 15 bases remaining between them.

The CDR3 is CASSYPGLAYEQYF. In nucleotides, the CDR3 is TGTGCCAGCAGTTATCCGGGACTAGCTTACGAGCAGTACTTC. The rearrangement joins TRBV6-2 or TRBV6-3 to TRBJ2-7; 9 nucleotides agree with TRBD2. CDR1 is MNHEY, CDR2 SVGEGT, per germline. V lost 3 bases, J lost 4 bases, and 4 bases stayed unmatched. This CDR3 region has 14 residues.

The V call is TRBV7-9, the J call TRBJ2-1; 7 nucleotides agree with TRBD1. The CDR3 covers 13 residues. The trim removed 1 base at V and 12 bases at J, leaving 6 bases unmatched. Germline loops: CDR1 SEHNR, CDR2 FQNEAQ (reference sequence). CDR3 region: CASSLVSGGGQFF. CDR3 DNA: TGTGCCAGCAGCTTAGTTTCAGGGGGTGGGCAGTTCTTC.

V gene TRBV24-1 combines with J gene TRBJ1-1, with D perhaps matching TRBD1 (5 bases). The length of the CDR3 is 12 residues. Germline loops: CDR1 KGHDR, CDR2 SFDVKD. V was trimmed by 4 bases and J by 10 bases, leaving 12 bases between them. This CDR3 is CATSEGSGVAFF. Written as DNA, the CDR3 is TGTGCCACCAGTGAGGGGTCGGGGGTAGCTTTCTTT.

The chain combines TRBV9 with TRBJ2-2; 10 bases are shared with TRBD2. The CDR3 spans 14 residues. Germline V gene lookup returns CDR1 SGDLS and CDR2 YYNGEE. V shed 4 bases, J shed 5 bases, and the junction held 2 bases outside the gene matches. The CDR3, as DNA: TGTGCCAGCAGCACTAGCGGGGAGACCGGGGAGCTGTTTTTT. This encodes CASSTSGETGELFF.

This chain uses TRBV5-6 with TRBJ1-1; 9 bases are shared with TRBD1. Trimming removed 1 base from V and 1 base from J; junction bases left unmatched: 5. The CDR3 loop spans 16 amino acids. From germline, CDR1 is SGHDT and CDR2 YYEEEE. CDR3 sequence reads: CASSLYTGQGNTEAFF. Written as DNA, the CDR3 is TGTGCCAGCAGCTTGTATACGGGACAGGGGAACACTGAAGCTTTCTTT. The full variable domain, its missing parts supplied by reference TRBV5-6 and TRBJ1-1, is DAGVTQSPTHLIKTRGQQVTLRCSPKSGHDTVSWYQQALGQGPQFIFQYYEEEERQRGNFPDRFSGHQFPNYSSELNVNALLLGDSALYLCASSLYTGQGNTEAFFGQGTRLTVV.